What follows are 32 T cell receptor beta chains derived from one specimen sequenced in a study of blood T cells in healthy people across ages. A second PCR of about 6 to 11 cycles used a sample-barcoded 5' primer and a J-beta primer mix. TCRdb used MiXCR to reprocess the 5' RACE reads, holding one entry per CDR3 protein. The sample comprises around 620,000 distinct CDR3 sequences, 25% to 30% of which are singletons, and under 20% rests with the top ten. Sequencing input: blood. Receptor source: a woman between 65 and 79 years old in good health.

This clonotype was detected only a few times. V usage is TRBV11-2 and J usage is TRBJ1-1, with 9 nucleotides matching TRBD1. Germline CDR1 and CDR2: SGHAT and FQNNGV. Trimming cost V 4 bases and J 0 bases; bases outside gene matches: 3. This CDR3 region has 15 residues. The CDR3 loop is CASSSRTGVNTEAFF. CDR3 sequence (DNA): TGTGCCAGCAGCTCTCGGACAGGGGTGAACACTGAAGCTTTCTTT.

V gene TRBV5-1 combines with J gene TRBJ2-2; 14 bases are shared with TRBD2. CDR1 and CDR2 (germline): SGHRS, YFSETQ. V shed 9 bases and J 3 bases; nucleotides not matched to a gene: 4. The CDR3 covers 15 residues. The CDR3: CATGGLAGDTGELFF. The CDR3 coding sequence is TGCGCCACCGGGGGACTAGCGGGGGACACCGGGGAGCTGTTTTTT.

This clonotype was counted between two and nine times. V and J are TRBV5-5 and TRBJ1-1; D perhaps matches TRBD1 (5 bases). Germline CDR1 reads SGHKS; CDR2 reads YYEKEE (reference sequence). V was trimmed by 2 bases and J by 2 bases, leaving 7 bases between them. This CDR3 comprises 13 residues. The CDR3 is CASSLGDNTEAFF. CDR3 sequence (DNA): TGTGCCAGCAGCTTAGGGGACAACACTGAAGCTTTCTTT.

This rearrangement joins TRBV29-1 to TRBJ1-2; 8 bases align to TRBD1. CDR3 length: 13 residues. The germline V gene encodes CDR1 SQVTM and CDR2 ANQGSEA. Germline trimming cut 3 bases from V and 6 bases from J; bases unmatched to any gene: 6. The CDR3 sequence is CSVEGQGADGYTF. The CDR3 DNA is TGCAGCGTTGAGGGCCAGGGGGCGGATGGCTACACCTTC.

The chain has TRBV7-9 and TRBJ2-3, with D perhaps matching TRBD2 (7 bases). Germline V gene sequence: CDR1 SEHNR, CDR2 FQNEAQ (reference sequence). V gave up 5 bases and J gave up 2 bases, with 17 bases separating them. The CDR3 has 16 residues. The CDR3 here is CASSPRGAGVTDTQYF. The CDR3 DNA is TGTGCCAGCAGCCCCAGGGGTGCGGGGGTCACAGATACGCAGTATTTT.

This clonotype has just a few counts. The chain combines TRBV7-3 with TRBJ2-1; TRBD2 matches 7 bases. Trimming removed 5 bases from V and 7 bases from J; junction bases left unmatched: 11. This CDR3 has 15 residues. CDR1 and CDR2 from the germline V gene are SGHTA and FQGTGA. The chain's CDR3 is CASSLPLAEKNEQFF. In nucleotides, the CDR3 is TGTGCCAGCAGCCTGCCGCTAGCGGAGAAGAATGAGCAGTTCTTC.

This clonotype was counted between two and nine times. The chain has TRBV30 and TRBJ2-5; D remains ambiguous. The germline V gene encodes CDR1 GTSNPN and CDR2 SVGIG (reference sequence). The V gene lost 2 bases and the J gene lost 4 bases, with 8 bases spanning the gap. The CDR3 has 12 amino acids. The CDR3 sequence: CAWSKGSETQYF. The CDR3 nucleotides are TGTGCCTGGAGTAAAGGGTCAGAGACCCAGTACTTC.

This clonotype was observed a few times. The rearrangement uses TRBV7-2 and TRBJ1-4; no clear D gene. V was pared by 5 bases and J by 7 bases, with 14 bases between. The germline gives CDR1 SGHTA, CDR2 FQGNSA. This CDR3 is 14 amino acids long. The DNA for the CDR3 is TGTGCCAGCAGCCCCCAGTCTGGAGGTGAAAAACTGTTTTTT. As protein: CASSPQSGGEKLFF.

In regard to this clonotype: One end of the junction does not line up with germline, which may come from a read error. The J gene is TRBJ1-3, the V gene TRBV5-1; a weak D match, TRBD1 (6 bases). CDR3 size: 16 residues. Germline CDR1 is SGHRS and CDR2 is YFSETQ. The CDR3 loop reads CASSLVGGAYGNTMYF. The CDR3 DNA reads as TGCGCCAGCAGCTTGGTTGGGGGGGCGTATGGAAACACCATGTATTTT.

The V call is TRBV30, the J call TRBJ2-7; 7 positions agree with TRBD1. V was pared by 2 bases and J by 5 bases, with 3 bases of the junction left unmatched. This CDR3 has 12 residues. Germline values: CDR1 GTSNPN, CDR2 SVGIG (reference sequence). The CDR3 loop reads CAWSTGDHEQYF. DNA of the CDR3: TGTGCCTGGAGTACAGGGGACCACGAGCAGTACTTC.

The V and J genes are TRBV6-2 or TRBV6-3 and TRBJ1-2, with D maybe TRBD1 (5 bases). There are 12 residues in the CDR3. V lost 6 bases, J lost 7 bases, and 12 bases lay in between. CDR1 and CDR2 from the germline V gene are MNHEY and SVGEGT. CDR3 DNA sequence: TGTGCCAGCAGACCCGGACACCTTGGCTACACCTTC. Amino acid sequence: CASRPGHLGYTF.

There are a few counts of this clonotype. The rearrangement uses TRBV29-1 and TRBJ2-7; TRBD1 aligns across 8 bases. The length of the CDR3 is 12 residues. Germline lookup yields CDR1 SQVTM and CDR2 ANQGSEA. After removal of 6 bases from V and 7 bases from J, the junction contained 8 bases not matched to a gene. The CDR3 region has the DNA TGCAGCGTCGGACAGGGCAGTTGGGAGCAGTACTTC. Protein product: CSVGQGSWEQYF.

This clonotype appeared a few times. This chain joins TRBV20-1 and TRBJ2-7, with D maybe TRBD2 (6 bases). The CDR3 spans 13 residues. V lost 5 bases and J lost 3, with 14 bases in between. Germline V gene sequence: CDR1 DFQATT, CDR2 SNEGSKA (reference sequence). CDR3 nucleotide sequence: TGCAGTGCTTCTGTGCGGACTAACTACGAGCAGTACTTC. It yields the protein CSASVRTNYEQYF.

This clonotype was seen many times. This chain connects TRBV28 to TRBJ2-4, with D perhaps matching TRBD1 or TRBD2 (6 bases each). The length of the CDR3 is 14 residues. Germline CDR1 is MDHEN and CDR2 is SYDVKM. Trimming cost V 5 bases and J 6 bases, with 14 bases left between them. CDR3 coding DNA: TGTGCCAGCAGTCTTAACGGGGGCCTAAACATTCAGTACTTC. Translating it yields CASSLNGGLNIQYF.

This clonotype came up once. This chain connects TRBV2 to TRBJ1-3, with TRBD1 as a possible D gene (6 bases). V was shortened by 6 bases and J by 4 bases, with 10 bases between the two germline ends. Germline CDR1 and CDR2: SNHLY and FYNNEI. The CDR3 is made up of 13 amino acids. The CDR3 DNA sequence: TGTGCCAGCAGCCGGGACATCGGAAACACCATATATTTT. Translation: CASSRDIGNTIYF.

This clonotype was seen a few times. The chain recombines TRBV4-1 with TRBJ2-7; 12 positions match TRBD2. The CDR3 runs 16 residues. V lost 3 bases, J lost 2 bases, and 5 bases stayed unmatched. Germline values: CDR1 MGHRA, CDR2 YSYEKL. In DNA form, the CDR3 reads TGCGCCAGCAGCCACCTAGCGGGGGGGACACCCTACGAGCAGTACTTC. Translating it yields CASSHLAGGTPYEQYF.

This clonotype was picked up a small number of times. V and J are TRBV27 and TRBJ1-1; D perhaps matches TRBD1 (5 bases). This CDR3 is built from 13 residues. Looked up from germline, CDR1 is MNHEY and CDR2 is SMNVEV (reference sequence). The germline V and J ends were trimmed by 7 bases and 3 bases, with 12 bases remaining between them. The CDR3 reads CASTTGVDTEAFF. CDR3 in DNA: TGTGCCAGCACCACGGGGGTGGACACTGAAGCTTTCTTT.

This clonotype was recorded a few times. The chain is built from TRBV4-2 and TRBJ2-1; D gene unclear. CDR1 is LGHNA and CDR2 is YNFKEQ in the germline V gene. The CDR3 has 12 amino acids. V dropped 4 bases and J dropped 6 bases, with 7 bases sitting between them. CDR3 amino acids: CASSREFNEQFF. Written as DNA, the CDR3 is TGTGCCAGCAGCCGCGAGTTCAATGAGCAGTTCTTC.

The table lists this clonotype with a few counts. V gene TRBV7-9 combines with J gene TRBJ1-5; D remains ambiguous. This CDR3 has 14 residues. Germline V gives CDR1 SEHNR, CDR2 FQNEAQ (reference sequence). With 1 base removed from V and 9 bases from J, the gap between germline ends came to 13 bases. As DNA, the CDR3 is TGTGCCAGCAGCTTAGTCGGGTGGGAATCGCCCCAGCATTTT. Amino acid sequence: CASSLVGWESPQHF.

V is TRBV20-1 and J is TRBJ1-1, with D tentatively TRBD1 (6 bases). The germline V and J ends were trimmed by 3 bases and 2 bases, with 19 bases remaining between them. The CDR3 covers 16 residues. Germline-derived CDR1 and CDR2 are DFQATT and SNEGSKA (reference sequence). CDR3 DNA: TGCAGTGCTAGTCTTTCGGGAGGGGGGCCAAACACTGAAGCTTTCTTT. Translating it yields CSASLSGGGPNTEAFF.

V and J are TRBV11-1 and TRBJ2-5, with TRBD1 matching 8 bases. The end of the DNA is better explained by TRBJ2-7, so the J call may be wrong. The germline V gene has CDR1 SGHAT and CDR2 FQDESV (reference sequence). There are 15 residues in the CDR3. The CDR3 nucleotides read TGTGCCAGCAGCTTGGACAGGGCCCCGATCTACGAGCAGTACTTC. This encodes CASSLDRAPIYEQYF.

The genes are TRBV7-2 and TRBJ1-2; D is unresolved. This CDR3 region has 13 residues. Trimming shortened V by 3 bases and J by 4 bases, and 9 bases separated the two germline ends. The germline V gene has CDR1 SGHTA and CDR2 FQGNSA. CDR3 sequence (DNA): TGTGCCAGCAGCTTTGGACTGGGCTATGGCTACACCTTC. Its protein is CASSFGLGYGYTF.

This clonotype occurred a few times. The gene calls are TRBV24-1 and TRBJ1-2, with unresolved D. This CDR3 region has 13 residues. Germline loops: CDR1 KGHDR, CDR2 SFDVKD. Trimming took off 0 bases at V and 2 bases at J, with 3 bases between the two ends. The CDR3 loop is CATSDLLNYGYTF. CDR3 nucleotides: TGTGCCACCAGTGATTTGCTCAACTATGGCTACACCTTC.

This clonotype was observed a few times. The V call is TRBV4-1, the J call TRBJ2-5, with TRBD1 as a possible D gene (5 bases). The J call may be wrong; the DNA end is better matched by TRBJ2-1. The CDR3 loop spans 15 amino acids. In germline, CDR1 is MGHRA, CDR2 YSYEKL. CDR3 bases: TGCGCCAGCAGCCAAGATGGGGCCGTAGGTGATGAGCAGTTCTTC. Translated, it gives CASSQDGAVGDEQFF.

CDR3 DNA sequence: TGCGCCAGCAGTCTGTCTGAGGTGGTCCTAGGTTCCTACAATGAGCAGTTCTTC. This encodes CASSLSEVVLGSYNEQFF. This rearrangement joins TRBV5-1 to TRBJ2-5; D is ambiguous. The J call is in doubt because the DNA end fits TRBJ2-1 better. Germline CDR1 is SGHRS and CDR2 is YFSETQ. The CDR3 sequence is 18 residues long.

At least ten counts were recorded for this clonotype. The V and J genes are TRBV28 and TRBJ1-3; weak D call: TRBD1 (5 bases). The CDR3 is 14 residues long. V lost 3 bases and J lost 2, with 8 bases in between. Per the germline V gene, CDR1 is MDHEN and CDR2 is SYDVKM. The CDR3 DNA reads as TGTGCCAGCAGTTTGGGAGGGGCTGGAAACACCATATATTTT. Its translation: CASSLGGAGNTIYF.

In its sample, this clonotype was seen a few times. This rearrangement joins TRBV12-5 to TRBJ1-3; the D is unclear. V was shortened by 6 bases and J by 0 bases, with 9 bases between the two germline ends. The CDR3 length is 14 residues. Germline CDR1 LGHNT, CDR2 FRNRAP. Written as DNA, the CDR3 is TGTGCTAGTGGCCGCAGTAGCTCTGGAAACACCATATATTTT. Translating it yields CASGRSSSGNTIYF. Together with reference TRBV12-5 and TRBJ1-3, the CDR3 gives the full variable domain: DARVTQTPRHKVTEMGQEVTMRCQPILGHNTVFWYRQTMMQGLELLAYFRNRAPLDDSGMPKDRFSAEMPDATLATLKIQPSEPRDSAVYFCASGRSSSGNTIYFGEGSWLTVV.

In its sample, this clonotype was seen many times. This rearrangement joins TRBV11-2 to TRBJ2-1; D is ambiguous. CDR1 is SGHAT, CDR2 FQNNGV, per germline. Trimming pared 5 bases from V and 8 bases from J, leaving 7 bases between. The CDR3 is made up of 11 amino acids. CDR3 sequence (DNA): TGTGCCAGCAGCCCTCACGATGAGCAGTTCTTC. Its protein product is CASSPHDEQFF.

V is TRBV4-2 and J is TRBJ2-7; D may be TRBD2 (5 bases). Germline CDR1 LGHNA, CDR2 YNFKEQ. The CDR3 runs 15 residues. Trimming cost V 1 base and J 1 base, with 11 bases left between them. DNA for the CDR3: TGTGCCAGCAGCCAAGGCGGCGGCGGGTCCTACGAGCAGTACTTC. It specifies CASSQGGGGSYEQYF.

V usage is TRBV7-2 and J usage is TRBJ2-3; 10 bases line up with TRBD2. Germline values: CDR1 SGHTA, CDR2 FQGNSA. After removal of 0 bases from V and 5 bases from J, the junction contained 2 bases not matched to a gene. CDR3 size: 15 residues. CDR3 sequence reads: CASSLASGGGDTQYF. The CDR3 DNA reads TGTGCCAGCAGCTTAGCGAGCGGGGGGGGAGATACGCAGTATTTT.

This clonotype was recorded a few times. CDR3 in amino acids: CASSLSRVTEQFF. CDR3 DNA: TGTGCCAGCAGTTTAAGCCGAGTAACTGAGCAGTTCTTC. The chain couples TRBV12-3 or TRBV12-4 to TRBJ2-1; D is undetermined. The CDR3 is 13 residues long. V was trimmed by 2 bases and J by 9 bases, leaving 11 bases between them.

This chain links TRBV27 with TRBJ2-1; D is possibly TRBD1 (6 bases). The assigned J gene may be wrong: the sequence end matches TRBJ2-7 better. The CDR3 is 15 amino acids. CDR1 and CDR2 from the germline V gene are MNHEY and SMNVEV (reference sequence). The CDR3 sequence is CASSLVGQRTYEQYF. In DNA form, the CDR3 reads TGTGCCAGCAGTTTGGTGGGACAAAGAACCTACGAGCAGTACTTC.